Listed below are T cell receptor beta chains from one sample, sequenced in a study of blood T cell repertoires in COVID-19. TCRdb keeps only in-frame clones here, not all; method: immunoSEQ multiplex PCR. The table includes around 76,000 clones, over 65% detected once. Specimen: peripheral blood. These receptors all stem from a woman aged 65 to 85 with acute or convalescent COVID-19. Each CDR3 is given with its conserved first and last residue. The D gene is left open where the match is weak. Size is omitted from some rows. Given values are once, few, many or a class for expanded clones.

cdr3_aa	cdr3_nt	d_call	v_call	j_call	clone_size
CASTKGGSYEQYF	TGTGCCAGCACAAAGGGCGGGTCCTACGAGCAGTACTTC	NA	TRBV12-3/TRBV12-4	TRBJ2-7	NA
CASKRGGPYNQPQHF	TGTGCCAGTAAAAGGGGCGGCCCCTACAATCAGCCCCAGCATTTT	NA	TRBV19	TRBJ1-5	few
CASSLGAPGGTEAFF	TGTGCCAGCAGCTTAGGGGCGCCAGGGGGCACTGAAGCTTTCTTT	TRBD1	TRBV7-9	TRBJ1-1	NA
CASSRTGNEQFF	TGTGCCAGCAGTCGAACAGGTAATGAGCAGTTCTTC	NA	TRBV6-2/TRBV6-3	TRBJ2-1	few
CASSIKGGYGYTF	TGTGCCAGTAGTATAAAAGGGGGATATGGCTACACCTTC	NA	TRBV19	TRBJ1-2	NA
CASSIAMTGNQPQHF	TGTGCCAGTAGTATAGCTATGACAGGGAATCAGCCCCAGCATTTT	TRBD1	TRBV19	TRBJ1-5	NA
CASSLGAGEGNEQFF	TGCGCCAGCAGCCTCGGGGCGGGGGAAGGCAATGAGCAGTTCTTC	TRBD2	TRBV4-1	TRBJ2-1	NA
CASLPTSGSYEQYF	TGTGCCAGCCTCCCCACTAGCGGGAGTTACGAGCAGTACTTC	TRBD2	TRBV7-2	TRBJ2-7	NA
CASSPGGVLGSYEQYF	TGTGCCAGCAGTCCGGGGGGGGTGTTGGGATCCTACGAGCAGTACTTC	TRBD2	TRBV6-2/TRBV6-3	TRBJ2-7	NA
CSASSGGLSQPQHF	TGCAGTGCTAGTTCAGGGGGCTTGTCTCAGCCCCAGCATTTT	TRBD1	TRBV20-1	TRBJ1-5	few
CASSLEGANYGYTF	TGCGCCAGCAGCCTGGAAGGAGCTAACTATGGCTACACCTTC	NA	TRBV4-1	TRBJ1-2	NA
CASSPGQSTDTQYF	TGTGCCAGCAGTCCGGGACAGAGCACAGATACGCAGTATTTT	TRBD1	TRBV6-5	TRBJ2-3	NA
CASRDLANYGYTF	TGTGCCAGCCGCGACCTAGCTAACTATGGCTACACCTTC	NA	TRBV12-3/TRBV12-4	TRBJ1-2	few
CASSLTSGARTGELFF	TGCGCCAGCAGCTTGACTAGCGGAGCCCGCACCGGGGAGCTGTTTTTT	TRBD2	TRBV5-1	TRBJ2-2	once
CSVAENREGEAFF	TGCAGCGTCGCGGAAAACAGGGAGGGCGAAGCTTTCTTT	NA	TRBV29-1	TRBJ1-1	NA
CASSQGGLGTQYF	TGTGCCAGCAGCCAAGGGGGGCTAGGGACCCAGTACTTC	NA	TRBV3-1/TRBV3-2	TRBJ2-5	NA
CASSEAAGASWGEQFF	TGTGCCAGCAGTGAAGCGGCGGGAGCCTCCTGGGGTGAGCAGTTCTTC	TRBD2	TRBV6-1	TRBJ2-1	few
CASSLAPPLRTGEYGYTF	TGCGCCAGCAGCTTGGCCCCCCCGCTCAGGACAGGGGAATATGGCTACACCTTC	TRBD1	TRBV5-1	TRBJ1-2	NA
CASSQADRGNEQYF	TGTGCCAGCAGCCAAGCCGACAGGGGGAACGAGCAGTACTTC	TRBD1	TRBV3-1/TRBV3-2	TRBJ2-7	NA
CASSLAEDETQYF	TGCGCCAGCAGCTTGGCCGAGGATGAGACCCAGTACTTC	NA	TRBV5-1	TRBJ2-5	NA
CASSYLRELFF	TGTGCCAGCAGTTATTTAAGGGAGCTGTTTTTT	NA	TRBV6-5	TRBJ2-2	NA
CASGFRGGQETQYF	TGTGCCAGCGGGTTTCGGGGGGGACAAGAGACCCAGTACTTC	TRBD2	TRBV3-1/TRBV3-2	TRBJ2-5	NA
CASSQRLAGAISYEQYF	TGTGCCAGCAGCCAAAGACTAGCGGGGGCCATCTCCTACGAGCAGTACTTC	TRBD2	TRBV7-2	TRBJ2-7	NA
CASKRTGGTDYGYTF	TGTGCCAGTAAGAGGACAGGGGGCACTGACTATGGCTACACCTTC	TRBD1	TRBV19	TRBJ1-2	NA
CASSVGVLDGADTQYF	TGTGCCAGCAGCGTAGGGGTTCTAGATGGTGCAGATACGCAGTATTTT	NA	TRBV9	TRBJ2-3	NA
CASKDLFGELFF	TGTGCCAGCAAGGACTTATTCGGGGAGCTGTTTTTT	NA	TRBV6-4	TRBJ2-2	NA
CASSQDGFGSYEQYF	TGCGCCAGCAGCCAAGACGGGTTTGGGTCCTACGAGCAGTACTTC	NA	TRBV4-1	TRBJ2-7	NA
CASSYSDTQYF	TGTGCCAGCAGCTATAGTGATACGCAGTATTTT	NA	TRBV5-8	TRBJ2-3	NA
CASSPPIAGGPADTQYF	TGTGCCAGCTCACCACCCATAGCGGGAGGGCCGGCAGATACGCAGTATTTT	TRBD2	TRBV18	TRBJ2-3	NA
CSVQGSEQYF	TGCAGCGTACAGGGATCCGAGCAGTACTTC	NA	TRBV29-1	TRBJ2-7	NA
CASSLNLPWAGSPLHF	TGTGCCAGCAGTTTGAACCTCCCGTGGGCTGGCTCACCCCTCCACTTT	NA	TRBV27	TRBJ1-6	NA
CASSPRDSPANGYTF	TGTGCCAGCTCACCCCGGGACAGCCCCGCGAACGGCTACACCTTC	TRBD1	TRBV18	TRBJ1-2	once
CASTSWEVAYNEQFF	TGTGCCAGCACTTCATGGGAGGTGGCCTACAATGAGCAGTTCTTC	NA	TRBV27	TRBJ2-1	few
CAISEPPGQGLLETQYF	TGTGCCATCAGTGAGCCGCCAGGACAGGGGCTTTTGGAGACCCAGTACTTC	TRBD1	TRBV10-3	TRBJ2-5	NA
CASSHQGAGYYGYTF	TGTGCCAGTAGTCACCAGGGGGCAGGTTACTATGGCTACACCTTC	TRBD1	TRBV19	TRBJ1-2	NA
CASSKEKGGSKNYGYTF	TGTGCCAGCAGCAAAGAGAAAGGGGGCTCTAAAAACTATGGCTACACCTTC	NA	TRBV21-1	TRBJ1-2	NA
CASSISGTGNGYTF	TGTGCCAGCAGTATTAGCGGGACAGGGAATGGCTACACCTTC	TRBD1	TRBV6-5	TRBJ1-2	NA
CASSGVHASGGRETQYF	TGTGCCAGCAGCGGAGTTCATGCTAGCGGGGGGCGAGAGACCCAGTACTTC	TRBD2	TRBV7-2	TRBJ2-5	NA
CASSYDGTRETQYF	TGTGCCAGCAGCTACGACGGGACACGGGAGACCCAGTACTTC	NA	TRBV7-3	TRBJ2-5	NA
CASSQISAGGLTGELFF	TGTGCCAGCAGCCAAATCTCCGCGGGAGGTCTAACCGGGGAGCTGTTTTTT	TRBD2	TRBV3-1/TRBV3-2	TRBJ2-2	NA
CAWKRDYYNEQFF	TGTGCCTGGAAGCGGGACTACTACAATGAGCAGTTCTTC	TRBD2	TRBV30	TRBJ2-1	NA
CASQRGGPGTGELFF	TGTGCCTCCCAAAGAGGAGGGCCAGGCACCGGGGAGCTGTTTTTT	NA	TRBV30	TRBJ2-2	NA
CASSQGWERSNEQYF	TGCGCCAGCAGCCAAGGGTGGGAGAGGAGTAACGAGCAGTACTTC	NA	TRBV4-1	TRBJ2-7	NA
CASSLLLQGSGYTF	TGTGCCAGCAGTTTATTATTACAGGGTTCGGGCTACACCTTC	NA	TRBV28	TRBJ1-2	NA
CASSPARTVNTEAFF	TGTGCCAGCTCACCAGCAAGGACAGTGAACACTGAAGCTTTCTTT	NA	TRBV18	TRBJ1-1	NA
CASSLVLAGESPQFF	TGCGCCAGCAGCTTGGTGCTAGCGGGAGAGTCCCCGCAGTTCTTC	TRBD2	TRBV5-1	TRBJ2-1	NA
CASLQGAKNTEAFF	TGTGCCAGTCTACAGGGGGCGAAGAACACTGAAGCTTTCTTT	TRBD1	TRBV19	TRBJ1-1	once
CASSSSGGYNEQFF	TGTGCCAGCAGCTCCTCAGGAGGATACAATGAGCAGTTCTTC	NA	TRBV7-9	TRBJ2-1	NA
CASRADSSYEQYF	TGTGCCAGCAGAGCGGACAGTAGTTACGAGCAGTACTTC	NA	TRBV7-2	TRBJ2-7	NA
CASSSGHSGETQYF	TGTGCCAGCAGCTCAGGTCACTCTGGGGAGACCCAGTACTTC	NA	TRBV3-1/TRBV3-2	TRBJ2-5	NA
CASSATPGQHKNIQYF	TGTGCCAGCAGCGCGACCCCGGGACAGCACAAAAACATTCAGTACTTC	TRBD1	TRBV9	TRBJ2-4	NA